This record concerns one TCR beta chain sequence. As yet, its antigen is unknown. This sample is part of a study of T cell responses to AZD1222 COVID-19 vaccine. Profiling relied on immunoSEQ multiplex PCR, and the TCRdb table lists in-frame clones only, not all of them. The table records some 100,000 clones, more than 75% of them present only once. Whole-study findings and limits: Scientists sampled the repertoires only once the peak T cell response had passed.

Germline-derived CDR1 and CDR2 are SGDLS and YYNGEE. Trimming cost V 5 bases and J 2 bases, with 20 bases left between them. This CDR3 is built from 16 residues. This rearrangement joins TRBV9 to TRBJ2-7; the D gene is possibly TRBD1 (6 bases). This sequence was found in an adult in good health. Material: peripheral blood, obtained on day 0 of AZD1222 vaccination. The DNA for the CDR3 is TGTGCCAGCAGGGTCCTGGGGGCCGGACGACCCTACGAGCAGTACTTC. Protein product: CASRVLGAGRPYEQYF.